This T cell receptor beta chain was captured in a study of blood T cell repertoires in COVID-19. In the study overall: COVID-19 samples collected from the United States, Italy and Spain covered acute and convalescent phases.

The protocol was immunoSEQ multiplex PCR, while the TCRdb copy is restricted to in-frame clones and leaves out a portion. The sample shows roughly 220,000 clones, around 84% of them seen only once. Across about two dozen US areas, participants ranged in age from roughly 18 to 95 years. Clinical history as reported by participants underpinned cohort assignment. Recovered Cohort 3 donors showed two negative PCRs, clearance, or symptom resolution. CDR1 is MDHEN, CDR2 SYDVKM, per germline. Between the trimmed V and J ends, which lost 5 bases and 6 bases, there was a span of 25 bases. The CDR3 sequence is 17 residues long.

The J gene is TRBJ1-1, the V gene TRBV28, with a tentative D call TRBD1 (5 bases). This TCR came from a woman aged 40-49 years who had recovered from COVID-19. Sample: PBMCs or T cells enriched from blood (not recorded which). CDR3 loop: CASSPWDGGWGISEAFF. For the CDR3, the DNA is TGTGCCAGCAGTCCGTGGGACGGGGGATGGGGGATCTCTGAAGCTTTCTTT.